Included here is one T cell receptor (beta chain) sequence, with context. Its antigen is unknown. These data come from a study of identifying expanded T cells in peripheral blood. The study's findings and limits: Clone count variance between roughly 2-week samples rose with total template count.

Deletions cut 0 bases from V and 5 bases from J, with 7 bases between. Per germline, CDR1 LGHNA and CDR2 YSLEER. This CDR3 comprises 14 residues. The data were produced by immunoSEQ multiplex PCR, yet TCRdb's version contains in-frame clones alone and is incomplete. Among about 98,000 clones, about 91% were seen once, and the ten largest hold about 14%. The receptor was isolated from a person aged 18-69 years in good health. Sample: blood. The chain carries TRBV4-3 and TRBJ2-2; the D gene is possibly TRBD1 (5 bases). This chain's CDR3 is CASSQDSGTGELFF. DNA for the CDR3: TGCGCCAGCAGCCAAGATTCAGGGACCGGGGAGCTGTTTTTT.